Following are 20 T cell receptor beta chains from one sample sequenced in a study of T cell changes during pregnancy in multiple sclerosis. Method: immunoSEQ multiplex PCR; TCRdb's copy keeps in-frame clones and lacks some. The table records tens of thousands of clones, about 91% of them present only once. Sequencing was performed on CD8+ T cells from peripheral blood mononuclear cells, taken in the second trimester of pregnancy. These receptors all stem from a female donor with multiple sclerosis, enrolled in a pregnancy study.

The count of this clone is one. V usage is TRBV6-5 and J usage is TRBJ2-1, with TRBD2 matching 15 bases. The CDR3 loop spans 15 amino acids. Per the germline V gene, CDR1 is MNHEY and CDR2 is SVGAGI. The trim removed 4 bases at V and 8 bases at J, leaving 3 bases unmatched. The CDR3 protein is CASSSGLAGGYEQFF. The CDR3 nucleotides are TGTGCCAGCAGTTCGGGACTAGCGGGAGGATATGAGCAGTTCTTC.

The chain recombines TRBV19 with TRBJ2-5, with 13 bases identical to TRBD2. The CDR3 length is 15 residues. The germline CDR1 and CDR2 sequences are LNHDA and SQIVND (reference sequence). V lost 3 bases, J lost 11 bases, and 9 bases stayed unmatched. The CDR3 here is CASSITLAGGREQYF. In DNA, the CDR3 is TGTGCCAGTAGTATTACACTAGCGGGAGGGCGAGAGCAGTACTTC.

V and J are TRBV27 and TRBJ2-7, with 10 bases identical to TRBD1. Germline V gene sequence: CDR1 MNHEY, CDR2 SMNVEV (reference sequence). Trimming cost V 6 bases and J 5 bases; bases outside gene matches: 4. The CDR3 runs to 13 residues. The CDR3 sequence is CASSPGTGDEQYF. CDR3 DNA sequence: TGTGCCAGCAGCCCCGGGACAGGGGACGAGCAGTACTTC.

The rearrangement uses TRBV4-3 and TRBJ2-1, with 12 positions matching TRBD2. Trimming took 3 bases from V and 7 from J; bases not matched to a gene: 7. CDR1 and CDR2 (germline): LGHNA, YSLEER. The CDR3 is made up of 16 amino acids. The CDR3 here is CASSHLAGGPGNEQFF. CDR3 coding DNA: TGCGCCAGCAGCCACCTAGCGGGAGGGCCTGGGAATGAGCAGTTCTTC.

This clone has only one observation. J is TRBJ2-7 and V is TRBV25-1; 11 positions agree with TRBD1. V was clipped by 2 bases and J by 6 bases; unmatched bases: 9. Per germline, CDR1 MGHDK and CDR2 SYGVNS. The CDR3 loop spans 16 amino acids. The CDR3 nucleotides are TGTGCCAGCAGTGAACTTATTAGGGACAGGGGGATCGAGCAGTACTTC. This translates into CASSELIRDRGIEQYF.

The genes are TRBV7-6 and TRBJ1-3; 7 nucleotides agree with TRBD1. The length of the CDR3 is 15 residues. CDR1 is SGHVS, CDR2 FNYEAQ, per germline. V shed 0 bases, J shed 4 bases, and the junction held 3 bases outside the gene matches. CDR3: CASSLAWGQGNTIYF. The CDR3 DNA sequence: TGTGCCAGCAGCTTAGCTTGGGGACAGGGAAACACCATATATTTT.

This chain uses TRBV6-1 with TRBJ1-5; tentative D call: TRBD1 (5 bases). Trimming removed 3 bases at V and 7 bases at J, with 16 bases between. Germline CDR1 is MNHNS and CDR2 is SASEGT. The CDR3 length is 15 residues. DNA for the CDR3: TGTGCCAGCAGTGATTTGGGCCAGGGAGGGCAGCCCCAGCATTTT. Protein: CASSDLGQGGQPQHF.

The chain joins TRBV5-6 to TRBJ2-7; 10 positions agree with TRBD2. The CDR3 is 19 amino acids. Germline CDR1 and CDR2: SGHDT and YYEEEE. V dropped 1 base and J dropped 2; count of bases not matched to a gene: 15. The CDR3 is CASSLLRPSGSEYTYEQYF. The CDR3 nucleotides read TGTGCCAGCAGCTTGTTACGGCCTAGCGGGAGCGAATATACCTACGAGCAGTACTTC.

The V call is TRBV10-2, the J call TRBJ2-5; the match to TRBD2 covers 9 bases. The CDR3 totals 15 residues. Germline V CDR1 and CDR2: WSHSY, SAAADI. V gave up 11 bases and J gave up 4 bases; unmatched junction bases: 14. The CDR3 coding sequence is TGCGCCTCCAAATTCCCGGGACTAGCCTCAGAGACCCAGTACTTC. It is translated as CASKFPGLASETQYF.

The V and J genes are TRBV23-1 and TRBJ1-5; 8 bases line up with TRBD1. Being an ORF, TRBV23-1 has a function that is uncertain. CDR3 length: 17 residues. V was clipped by 0 bases and J by 3 bases; unmatched bases: 7. CDR3 amino acids: CASSQSEGQAHNQPQHF. CDR3 nucleotide sequence: TGCGCCAGCAGTCAATCTGAGGGACAGGCCCACAATCAGCCCCAGCATTTT.

This clone has just a few counts. This chain joins TRBV29-1 and TRBJ2-1; 10 bases line up with TRBD2. The CDR3 runs to 14 residues. Germline loops: CDR1 SQVTM, CDR2 ANQGSEA. The ends lost 2 bases at V and 2 bases at J; junction bases unmatched: 0. The CDR3 DNA reads TGCAGCGTTGAACTAGCGGGAGCCTACAATGAGCAGTTCTTC. It encodes CSVELAGAYNEQFF.

The gene calls are TRBV6-5 and TRBJ1-2, with D unclear. From germline, CDR1 is MNHEY and CDR2 SVGAGI. The germline V and J ends were trimmed by 0 bases and 4 bases, with 9 bases remaining between them. The CDR3 consists of 14 residues. In DNA, the CDR3 is TGTGCCAGCAGTTACTCGTCGTCCGTCTATGGCTACACCTTC. Its protein product is CASSYSSSVYGYTF.

The chain recombines TRBV10-3 with TRBJ2-7; TRBD2 aligns across 11 bases. The CDR3 runs to 15 residues. V lost 4 bases, J lost 3 bases, and 5 bases stayed unmatched. The germline V gene has CDR1 ENHRY and CDR2 SYGVKD. The CDR3 region has the DNA TGTGCCATCAGTGTTCGGCTAGCGGGAGGCTACGAGCAGTACTTC. This translates into CAISVRLAGGYEQYF.

The rearrangement uses TRBV19 and TRBJ2-7; 9 nucleotides line up with TRBD1. The germline V gene encodes CDR1 LNHDA and CDR2 SQIVND (reference sequence). The CDR3 totals 15 residues. With V trimmed by 6 bases and J by 0 bases, 6 bases remained unmatched. CDR3 sequence reads: CASSATGGSSYEQYF. For the CDR3, the DNA is TGTGCCAGTAGCGCGACAGGGGGGAGCTCCTACGAGCAGTACTTC.

This chain joins TRBV29-1 and TRBJ2-1; maybe TRBD1 (6 bases). Trimming removed 3 bases from V and 2 bases from J, with 11 bases in between. The CDR3 sequence is 14 residues long. Germline CDR1 and CDR2: SQVTM and ANQGSEA. The CDR3 bases are TGCAGCGTTGACGGGACAAAAACCTACAATGAGCAGTTCTTC. Protein: CSVDGTKTYNEQFF.

Turning to this clone: The sample carries other DNA sequences with the same CDR3. The chain couples TRBV27 to TRBJ2-7; TRBD1 agrees at 9 bases. V shed 6 bases, J shed 4 bases, and the junction held 4 bases outside the gene matches. The CDR3 is 13 residues long. The germline V gene has CDR1 MNHEY and CDR2 SMNVEV (reference sequence). CDR3 sequence (DNA): TGTGCCAGCAGCGGGACAGGGCTTTACGAGCAGTACTTC. It codes for CASSGTGLYEQYF.

The V gene is TRBV19, the J gene TRBJ1-1; 9 positions agree with TRBD1. In germline, CDR1 is LNHDA, CDR2 SQIVND (reference sequence). This CDR3 has 12 residues. V was pared by 9 bases and J by 8 bases, with 7 bases of the junction left unmatched. The CDR3 sequence: CARGQGPEEAFF. The CDR3, as DNA: TGTGCCAGGGGACAGGGACCAGAAGAAGCTTTCTTT.

This chain joins TRBV27 and TRBJ2-7, with D possibly matching TRBD2 (5 bases). The CDR3 runs 12 residues. The germline CDR1 and CDR2 sequences are MNHEY and SMNVEV (reference sequence). Trimming pared 5 bases from V and 6 bases from J, leaving 11 bases between. CDR3 in DNA: TGTGCCAGCAGTATCCCGGGGATCGAGCAGTACTTC. Residues: CASSIPGIEQYF.

This clone was recorded once. V gene TRBV5-6 combines with J gene TRBJ1-2, with TRBD1 matching 7 bases. The CDR3 totals 14 residues. The germline CDR1 and CDR2 sequences are SGHDT and YYEEEE. Trimming cost V 0 bases and J 2 bases; bases outside gene matches: 1. The CDR3 sequence is CASSLARGNYGYTF. The CDR3 region has the DNA TGTGCCAGCAGCTTGGCCAGGGGGAACTATGGCTACACCTTC.

The CDR3 loop reads CASSHLLDSGGRAYEQYF. The CDR3 DNA is TGCGCCAGCAGCCACCTTTTGGACTCTGGCGGGAGGGCCTACGAGCAGTACTTC. The chain has TRBV4-1 and TRBJ2-7; 9 positions match TRBD2. The CDR3 contains 18 residues. Germline CDR1 and CDR2: MGHRA and YSYEKL. The V and J ends lost 3 bases and 2 bases, in that order; junction bases with no gene match: 14.